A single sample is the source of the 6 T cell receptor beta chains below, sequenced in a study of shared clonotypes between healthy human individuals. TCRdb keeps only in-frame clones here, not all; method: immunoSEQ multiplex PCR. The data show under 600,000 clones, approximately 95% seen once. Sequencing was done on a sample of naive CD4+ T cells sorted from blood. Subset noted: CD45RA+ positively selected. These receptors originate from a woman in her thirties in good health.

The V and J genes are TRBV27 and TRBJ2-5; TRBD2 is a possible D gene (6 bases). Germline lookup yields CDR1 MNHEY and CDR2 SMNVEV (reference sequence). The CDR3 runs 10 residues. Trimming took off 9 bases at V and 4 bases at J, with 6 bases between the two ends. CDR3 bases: TGTGCCAGGGGGGGAGAGACCCAGTACTTC. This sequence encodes CARGGETQYF.

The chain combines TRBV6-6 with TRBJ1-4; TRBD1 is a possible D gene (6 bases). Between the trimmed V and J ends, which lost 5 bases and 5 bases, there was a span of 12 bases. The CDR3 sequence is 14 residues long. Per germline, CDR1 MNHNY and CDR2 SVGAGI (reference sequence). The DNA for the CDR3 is TGTGCCAGCAGTCCGACAGGCGGGAATGAAAAACTGTTTTTT. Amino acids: CASSPTGGNEKLFF.

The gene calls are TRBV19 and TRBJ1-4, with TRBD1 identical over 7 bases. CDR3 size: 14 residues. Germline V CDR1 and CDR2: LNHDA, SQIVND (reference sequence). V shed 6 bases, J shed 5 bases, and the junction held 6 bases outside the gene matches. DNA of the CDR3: TGTGCCAGTAGGGAAAGGACAGGAAATGAAAAACTGTTTTTT. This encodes CASRERTGNEKLFF.

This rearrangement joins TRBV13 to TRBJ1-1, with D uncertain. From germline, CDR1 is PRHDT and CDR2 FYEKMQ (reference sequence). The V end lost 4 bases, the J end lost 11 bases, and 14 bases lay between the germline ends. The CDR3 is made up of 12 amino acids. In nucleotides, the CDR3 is TGTGCCAGCAGCTACCCCCGGGTTCCGGCTTTCTTT. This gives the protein CASSYPRVPAFF.

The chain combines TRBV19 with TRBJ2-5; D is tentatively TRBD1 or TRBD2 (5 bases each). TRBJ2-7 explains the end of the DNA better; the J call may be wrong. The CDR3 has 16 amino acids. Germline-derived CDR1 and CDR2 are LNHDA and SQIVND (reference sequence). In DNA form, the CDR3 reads TGTGCCAGTAGACAACCGGGACCCCAATCACGCGGCGAGCAGTACTTC. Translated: CASRQPGPQSRGEQYF.

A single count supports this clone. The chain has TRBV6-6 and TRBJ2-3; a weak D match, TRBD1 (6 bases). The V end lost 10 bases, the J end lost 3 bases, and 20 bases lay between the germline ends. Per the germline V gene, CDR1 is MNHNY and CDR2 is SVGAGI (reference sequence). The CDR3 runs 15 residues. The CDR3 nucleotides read TGTGCCACCATGAAGCAGGGGTCTTTTACAGATACGCAGTATTTT. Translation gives CATMKQGSFTDTQYF.